These 30 T cell receptor beta chains were all obtained from the same sample, sequenced in a study of cytomegalovirus exposure and HLA in healthy donors. Vbeta (60) and Jbeta (13) primers were used in the PCR. The repertoire was sequenced with immunoSEQ multiplex PCR; TCRdb's copy has only in-frame clones and lacks some. This sample has around 100,000 clones, with roughly 81% found just once. The sequenced sample was PBMCs. These receptors were obtained from a young woman in good health and CMV-seropositive.

The CDR3 spells CASSSAAGYTF. DNA for the CDR3: TGTGCCAGCAGCTCCGCGGCCGGCTACACCTTC. The rearrangement joins TRBV7-2 to TRBJ1-2; no clear D. Germline V CDR1 and CDR2: SGHTA, FQGNSA. The germline V and J ends were trimmed by 4 bases and 8 bases, with 8 bases remaining between them. This CDR3 is built from 11 residues. The full variable domain, completed using reference TRBV7-2 and TRBJ1-2, is GAGVSQSPSNKVTEKGKDVELRCDPISGHTALYWYRQSLGQGLEFLIYFQGNSAPDKSGLPSDRFSAERTGGSVSTLTIQRTQQEDSAVYLCASSSAAGYTFGSGTRLTVV.

The chain joins TRBV27 to TRBJ1-1; 7 positions agree with TRBD1. CDR3 length equals 15 residues. In germline, CDR1 is MNHEY, CDR2 SMNVEV (reference sequence). V shed 2 bases, J shed 5 bases, and the junction held 8 bases outside the gene matches. The CDR3 loop is CASSLEDRVGTEAFF. The CDR3 DNA reads as TGTGCCAGCAGTTTAGAAGACAGGGTAGGAACTGAAGCTTTCTTT.

J is TRBJ2-5 and V is TRBV28; the D gene is possibly TRBD2 (5 bases). V was shortened by 1 base and J by 5 bases, with 17 bases between the two germline ends. The CDR3 sequence is 16 residues long. CDR1 and CDR2 (germline): MDHEN, SYDVKM. CDR3 in amino acids: CASSLYWTGRAETQYF. The CDR3, as DNA: TGTGCCAGCAGTTTATATTGGACGGGAAGGGCTGAGACCCAGTACTTC.

This clone was seen once. The chain has TRBV7-9 and TRBJ2-7; weak D call: TRBD1 (6 bases). V lost 4 bases and J lost 9, with 22 bases in between. CDR1 is SEHNR and CDR2 is FQNEAQ in the germline V gene (reference sequence). The CDR3 covers 15 residues. The CDR3 DNA sequence: TGTGCCAGCAGCTACAGACAGGCCCCTGGAATGCGGCAGTACTTC. The encoded protein is CASSYRQAPGMRQYF.

The gene calls are TRBV14 and TRBJ2-2; 9 nucleotides line up with TRBD2. There are 19 residues in the CDR3. V trimming: 3 bases; J trimming: 0 bases; junction bases outside the gene matches: 11. From germline, CDR1 is SGHDN and CDR2 FVKESK. CDR3 sequence (DNA): TGTGCCAGCAGCCACCTCAGAGGGACTAGCCGATCGAACACCGGGGAGCTGTTTTTT. This encodes CASSHLRGTSRSNTGELFF.

The table lists this clone with a count of one. The chain uses TRBV6-5 and TRBJ2-5; possible D gene TRBD1, 6 bases. This CDR3 is 16 amino acids long. V lost 0 bases and J lost 5, with 16 bases in between. Germline V gene sequence: CDR1 MNHEY, CDR2 SVGAGI. The CDR3 spells CASSYSRLGAHETQYF. The DNA of the CDR3 is TGTGCCAGCAGTTACTCACGCTTGGGGGCCCACGAGACCCAGTACTTC.

This chain uses TRBV6-1 with TRBJ2-2; 7 nucleotides agree with TRBD2. V was pared by 4 bases and J by 5 bases, with 4 bases of the junction left unmatched. There are 14 residues in the CDR3. Germline V gene data show CDR1 as MNHNS and CDR2 as SASEGT. DNA of the CDR3: TGTGCCAGCAGTGGGGAGCGGGAAACCGGGGAGCTGTTTTTT. It yields the protein CASSGERETGELFF.

The rearrangement uses TRBV6-5 and TRBJ2-2; D is perhaps TRBD2 (5 bases). The CDR3 consists of 12 residues. CDR1 is MNHEY and CDR2 is SVGAGI in the germline V gene. The V and J ends lost 6 bases and 7 bases respectively, with 9 bases between them. The CDR3 DNA reads TGTGCCAGCAGCCCCGGGGACGGGGAGCTGTTTTTT. Protein: CASSPGDGELFF.

Concerning this clone itself: At one end the junction does not follow the germline gene, possibly because of a read error. The chain links TRBV7-7 to TRBJ2-7; 7 nucleotides agree with TRBD1. Per the germline V gene, CDR1 is SSHAT and CDR2 is FNYEAQ (reference sequence). This CDR3 comprises 14 residues. The CDR3 loop is CASSPGTEVYEQYF. The DNA of the CDR3 is TGTGCTAGCAGCCCCGGGACAGAAGTCTACGAGCAGTACTTC.

V usage is TRBV5-6 and J usage is TRBJ2-1, with 7 bases fitting TRBD1. CDR1 SGHDT and CDR2 YYEEEE come from the germline V gene. The V gene end was trimmed by 4 bases and the J gene end by 0 bases; junction bases not matched to a gene: 13. The CDR3 is 18 residues long. CDR3 sequence reads: CASSPPGGWGSSYNEQFF. CDR3 bases: TGTGCCAGCAGCCCTCCAGGGGGATGGGGGAGCTCCTACAATGAGCAGTTCTTC.

The chain couples TRBV6-5 to TRBJ2-1; 10 bases fit TRBD2. The CDR3 contains 14 residues. Trimming took 7 bases from V and 7 from J; bases not matched to a gene: 7. Germline V gene lookup returns CDR1 MNHEY and CDR2 SVGAGI. CDR3 nucleotides: TGTGCCAGCAAGCTAGCGGGAGTCGCAAATGAGCAGTTCTTC. This encodes CASKLAGVANEQFF.

Only a few counts were recorded for this clone. V usage is TRBV6-6 and J usage is TRBJ1-1, with D possibly matching TRBD1 (5 bases). CDR1 is MNHNY and CDR2 is SVGAGI in the germline V gene (reference sequence). The CDR3 consists of 15 residues. Trimming removed 7 bases at V and 2 bases at J, with 17 bases between. CDR3 amino acids: CASTHLGEGNTEAFF. CDR3 nucleotide sequence: TGTGCCAGCACCCACCTGGGGGAGGGAAACACTGAAGCTTTCTTT.

The CDR3 sequence is CATSGSSYNSPLHF. The DNA for the CDR3 is TGTGCCACCTCGGGAAGCTCCTATAATTCACCCCTCCACTTT. J is TRBJ1-6 and V is TRBV15; D not resolved. Trimming removed 8 bases from V and 0 bases from J, with 8 bases in between. Germline lookup yields CDR1 LNHNV and CDR2 YYDKDF (reference sequence). CDR3 length: 14 amino acids.

The chain employs TRBV2 and TRBJ2-3; a possible D gene is TRBD2 (6 bases). CDR3 size: 15 residues. CDR1 SNHLY and CDR2 FYNNEI come from the germline V gene. V lost 11 bases to trimming and J lost 4 bases, with 22 bases between them. CDR3 DNA: TGTGCCTTGGCGGTTGGGCGGGGTGGGGCAGATACGCAGTATTTT. It codes for CALAVGRGGADTQYF.

The genes are TRBV6-1 and TRBJ1-2, with D unclear. Trimming shortened V by 3 bases and J by 8 bases, and 10 bases separated the two germline ends. This CDR3 is built from 12 residues. CDR1 is MNHNS, CDR2 SASEGT, per germline. This CDR3 is CASSDPSVGYTF. CDR3 sequence (DNA): TGTGCCAGCAGTGACCCCTCGGTGGGCTACACCTTC.

This chain links TRBV2 with TRBJ2-1; 12 nucleotides match TRBD2. The CDR3 is 16 residues long. V lost 4 bases to trimming and J lost 3 bases; unmatched junction nucleotides: 4. CDR1 is SNHLY and CDR2 is FYNNEI in the germline V gene. Written as DNA, the CDR3 is TGTGCCAGCAGTGGACTAGCGGGAGTTGGCTACAATGAGCAGTTCTTC. It codes for CASSGLAGVGYNEQFF. Supplemented by reference TRBV2 and TRBJ2-1, the full variable domain reads EPEVTQTPSHQVTQMGQEVILRCVPISNHLYFYWYRQILGQKVEFLVSFYNNEISEKSEIFDDQFSVERPDGSNFTLKIRSTKLEDSAMYFCASSGLAGVGYNEQFFGPGTRLTVL.

This chain joins TRBV5-1 and TRBJ2-5, with TRBD2 identical over 14 bases. Unmatched junction bases numbered 2, after V lost 3 bases and J lost 1 base. This CDR3 contains 16 residues. CDR1 is SGHRS and CDR2 is YFSETQ in the germline V gene. This chain's CDR3 is CASSWTSGGRQETQYF. CDR3 nucleotide sequence: TGCGCCAGCAGCTGGACTAGCGGGGGGCGCCAAGAGACCCAGTACTTC.

This chain connects TRBV6-4 to TRBJ2-2; no clear D. Germline values: CDR1 MRHNA, CDR2 SNTAGT. This CDR3 contains 15 residues. Trimming stripped 2 bases from V and 2 bases from J, with 9 bases between. The CDR3 nucleotides are TGTGCCAGCAGTGACGCGGCTGATAACACCGGGGAGCTGTTTTTT. Its protein product is CASSDAADNTGELFF.

V gene TRBV27 combines with J gene TRBJ2-1; 8 nucleotides align to TRBD2. J was trimmed by 6 bases and V by 6 bases; bases with no gene match: 1. The CDR3 length is 12 residues. Germline CDR1 is MNHEY and CDR2 is SMNVEV (reference sequence). The CDR3: CASRSGGNEQFF. The CDR3 coding sequence is TGTGCCAGCAGGAGCGGGGGCAATGAGCAGTTCTTC.

This sequence joins TRBV5-6 and TRBJ1-6, with a weak D call TRBD1 (6 bases). Deletions cut 7 bases from V and 0 bases from J, with 11 bases between. The CDR3 has 15 amino acids. The V gene's germline CDR1 is SGHDT and CDR2 YYEEEE. CDR3 region: CASRGQSSYNSPLHF. The CDR3 coding sequence is TGTGCCAGCCGCGGACAGAGCTCCTATAATTCACCCCTCCACTTT.

The rearrangement joins TRBV28 to TRBJ1-2; D is possibly TRBD1 (5 bases). V was cut by 4 bases and J by 2 bases, with 14 bases left in between. The CDR3 runs 15 residues. CDR1 is MDHEN and CDR2 is SYDVKM in the germline V gene. CDR3 loop: CASSSHVGGNYGYTF. The CDR3 region has the DNA TGTGCCAGCAGTTCCCATGTCGGGGGGAACTATGGCTACACCTTC.

The V call is TRBV7-3, the J call TRBJ1-1; possibly TRBD1 for D (6 bases). Germline CDR1 is SGHTA and CDR2 is FQGTGA. V lost 3 bases, J lost 8 bases, and 10 bases lay in between. There are 12 residues in the CDR3. DNA for the CDR3: TGTGCCAGCAGCTTCTCTGGACAGGAAGCTTTCTTT. It specifies CASSFSGQEAFF.

The chain recombines TRBV5-1 with TRBJ1-4, with D maybe TRBD1 (5 bases). There are 14 residues in the CDR3. Trimming took 4 bases from V and 4 from J, leaving 11 bases between them. Germline CDR1 reads SGHRS; CDR2 reads YFSETQ. Written as DNA, the CDR3 is TGCGCCAGCAGCCATCAGGGCCTTAATGAAAAACTGTTTTTT. This sequence encodes CASSHQGLNEKLFF.

This chain connects TRBV9 to TRBJ1-2; TRBD1 might be the D (6 bases). V was pared by 5 bases and J by 2 bases, with 13 bases between. The CDR3 spans 14 residues. Germline lookup yields CDR1 SGDLS and CDR2 YYNGEE. The CDR3 sequence: CASRKQGTNYGYTF. Here the CDR3 DNA reads TGTGCCAGCAGGAAGCAGGGGACGAACTATGGCTACACCTTC.

This clone is a singleton in its sample. This rearrangement joins TRBV7-3 to TRBJ2-6; 7 bases match TRBD1. With 5 bases clipped from V and 2 bases from J, the junction kept 9 bases outside the gene matches. The CDR3 loop spans 17 amino acids. In germline, CDR1 is SGHTA, CDR2 FQGTGA. The DNA for the CDR3 is TGTGCCAGCAGCGAACAGGGGTACTGGACTGGGGCCAACGTCCTGACTTTC. Translating it yields CASSEQGYWTGANVLTF.

The J gene is TRBJ2-3, the V gene TRBV18, with D unresolved. The germline gives CDR1 KGHSH, CDR2 LQKENI. The V and J ends lost 3 bases and 0 bases respectively, with 7 bases between them. The CDR3 is made up of 14 amino acids. CDR3 sequence (DNA): TGTGCCAGCTCACCTCCCAGGAGCACAGATACGCAGTATTTT. This sequence encodes CASSPPRSTDTQYF.

The chain joins TRBV15 to TRBJ2-2, with a weak D call TRBD2 (6 bases). Per the germline V gene, CDR1 is LNHNV and CDR2 is YYDKDF (reference sequence). The length of the CDR3 is 14 residues. V shed 0 bases and J shed 9 bases, with 11 bases lying between them. Here the CDR3 DNA reads TGTGCCACCAGCAGAGAGGAGGGGAATTGGGAGCTGTTTTTT. Amino acid sequence: CATSREEGNWELFF. The variable domain in full, completed from reference TRBV15 and TRBJ2-2, reads DAMVIQNPRYQVTQFGKPVTLSCSQTLNHNVMYWYQQKSSQAPKLLFHYYDKDFNNEADTPDNFQSRRPNTSFCFLDIRSPGLGDTAMYLCATSREEGNWELFFGEGSRLTVL.

The V call is TRBV28, the J call TRBJ2-2; D is undetermined. This CDR3 has 14 residues. CDR1 is MDHEN and CDR2 is SYDVKM in the germline V gene. The V and J ends lost 1 base and 1 base respectively, with 4 bases between them. CDR3 DNA: TGTGCCAGCAGTTTATACGGGAACACCGGGGAGCTGTTTTTT. Translating gives CASSLYGNTGELFF. The full variable domain, completed using reference TRBV28 and TRBJ2-2, is DVKVTQSSRYLVKRTGEKVFLECVQDMDHENMFWYRQDPGLGLRLIYFSYDVKMKEKGDIPEGYSVSREKKERFSLILESASTNQTSMYLCASSLYGNTGELFFGEGSRLTVL.

This chain uses TRBV11-2 with TRBJ2-3; 9 nucleotides align to TRBD2. This CDR3 has 15 residues. V was pared by 8 bases and J by 4 bases, with 10 bases of the junction left unmatched. Germline CDR1 is SGHAT and CDR2 is FQNNGV. In DNA, the CDR3 is TGTGCCAGCCAAGTTAGCGGGAGTTCCTCAGATACGCAGTATTTT. Translating gives CASQVSGSSSDTQYF.

The chain links TRBV5-1 to TRBJ2-5; TRBD1 is a possible D gene (5 bases). The CDR3 has 13 amino acids. In germline, CDR1 is SGHRS, CDR2 YFSETQ. Trimming removed 1 base from V and 5 bases from J, with 9 bases in between. CDR3 amino acids: CASSLYRQETQYF. The CDR3 nucleotides read TGCGCCAGCAGCTTGTACAGGCAGGAGACCCAGTACTTC.